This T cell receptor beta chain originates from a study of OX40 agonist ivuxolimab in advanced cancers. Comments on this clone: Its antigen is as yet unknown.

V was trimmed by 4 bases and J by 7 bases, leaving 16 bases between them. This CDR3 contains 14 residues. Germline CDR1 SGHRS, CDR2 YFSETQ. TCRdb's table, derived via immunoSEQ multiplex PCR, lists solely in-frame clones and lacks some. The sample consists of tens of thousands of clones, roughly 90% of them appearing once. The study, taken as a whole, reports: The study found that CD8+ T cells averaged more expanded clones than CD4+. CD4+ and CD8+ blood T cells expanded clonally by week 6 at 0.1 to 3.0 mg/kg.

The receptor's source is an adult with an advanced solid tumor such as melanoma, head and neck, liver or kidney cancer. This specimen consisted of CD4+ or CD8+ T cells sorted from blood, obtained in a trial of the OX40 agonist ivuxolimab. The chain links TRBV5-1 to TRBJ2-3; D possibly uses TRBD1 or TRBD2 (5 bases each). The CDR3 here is CASSLDGTSNTQYF. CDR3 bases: TGCGCCAGCAGCCTAGATGGGACCTCGAATACGCAGTATTTT.